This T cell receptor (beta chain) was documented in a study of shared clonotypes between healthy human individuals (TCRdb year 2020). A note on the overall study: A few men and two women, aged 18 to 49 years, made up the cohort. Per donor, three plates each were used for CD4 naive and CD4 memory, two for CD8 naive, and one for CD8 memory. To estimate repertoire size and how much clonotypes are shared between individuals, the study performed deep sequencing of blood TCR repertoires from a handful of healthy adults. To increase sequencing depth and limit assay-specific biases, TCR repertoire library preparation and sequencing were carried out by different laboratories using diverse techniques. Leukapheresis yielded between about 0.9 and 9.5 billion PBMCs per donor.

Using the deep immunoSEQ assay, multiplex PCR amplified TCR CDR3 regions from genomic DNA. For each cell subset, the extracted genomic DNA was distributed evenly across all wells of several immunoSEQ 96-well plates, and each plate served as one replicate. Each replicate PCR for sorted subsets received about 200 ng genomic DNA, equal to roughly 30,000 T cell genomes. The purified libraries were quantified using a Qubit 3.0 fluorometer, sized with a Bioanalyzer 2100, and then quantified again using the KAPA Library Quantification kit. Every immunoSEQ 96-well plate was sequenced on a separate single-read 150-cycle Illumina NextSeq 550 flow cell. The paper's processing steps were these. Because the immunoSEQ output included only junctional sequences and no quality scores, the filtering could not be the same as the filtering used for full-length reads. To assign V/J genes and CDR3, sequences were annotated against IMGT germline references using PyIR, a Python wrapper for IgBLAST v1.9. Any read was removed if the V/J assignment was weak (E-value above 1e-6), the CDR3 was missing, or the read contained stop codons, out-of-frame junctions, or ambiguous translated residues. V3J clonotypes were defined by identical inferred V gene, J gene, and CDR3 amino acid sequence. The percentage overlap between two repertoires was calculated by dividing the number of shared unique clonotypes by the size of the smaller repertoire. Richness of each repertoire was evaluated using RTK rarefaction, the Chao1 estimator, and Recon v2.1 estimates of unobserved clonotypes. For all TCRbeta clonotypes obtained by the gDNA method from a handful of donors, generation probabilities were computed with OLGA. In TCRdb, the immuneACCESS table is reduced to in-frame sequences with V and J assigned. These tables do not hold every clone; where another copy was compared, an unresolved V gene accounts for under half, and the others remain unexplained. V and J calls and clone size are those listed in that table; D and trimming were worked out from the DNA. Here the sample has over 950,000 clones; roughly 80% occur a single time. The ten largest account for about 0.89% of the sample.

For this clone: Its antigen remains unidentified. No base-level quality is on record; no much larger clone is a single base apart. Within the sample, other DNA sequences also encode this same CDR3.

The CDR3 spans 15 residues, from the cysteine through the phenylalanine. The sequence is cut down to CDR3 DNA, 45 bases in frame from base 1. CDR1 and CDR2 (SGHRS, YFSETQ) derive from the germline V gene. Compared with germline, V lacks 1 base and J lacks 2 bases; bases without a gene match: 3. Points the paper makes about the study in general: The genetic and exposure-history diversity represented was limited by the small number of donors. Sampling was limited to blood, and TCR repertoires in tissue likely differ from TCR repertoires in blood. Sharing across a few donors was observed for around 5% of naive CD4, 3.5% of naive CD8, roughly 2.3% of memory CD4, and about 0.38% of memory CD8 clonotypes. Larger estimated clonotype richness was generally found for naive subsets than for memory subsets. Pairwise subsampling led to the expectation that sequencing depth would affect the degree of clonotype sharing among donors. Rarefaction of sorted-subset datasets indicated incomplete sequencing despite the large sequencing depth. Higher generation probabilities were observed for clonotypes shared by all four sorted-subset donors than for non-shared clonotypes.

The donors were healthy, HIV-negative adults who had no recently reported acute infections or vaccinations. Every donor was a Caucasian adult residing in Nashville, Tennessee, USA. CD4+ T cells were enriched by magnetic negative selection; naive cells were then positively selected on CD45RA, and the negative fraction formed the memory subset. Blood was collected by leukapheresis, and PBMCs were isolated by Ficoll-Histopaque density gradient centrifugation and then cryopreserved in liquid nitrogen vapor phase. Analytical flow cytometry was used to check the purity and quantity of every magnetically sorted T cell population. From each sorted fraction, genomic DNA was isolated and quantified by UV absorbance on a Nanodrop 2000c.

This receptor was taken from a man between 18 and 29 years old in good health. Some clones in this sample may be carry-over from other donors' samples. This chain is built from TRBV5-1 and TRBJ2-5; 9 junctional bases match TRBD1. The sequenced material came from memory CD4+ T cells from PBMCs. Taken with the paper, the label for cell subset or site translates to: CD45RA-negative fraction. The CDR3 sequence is CASSLLGTGQETQYF. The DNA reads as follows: TGCGCCAGCAGCTTGCTCGGGACAGGGCAAGAGACCCAGTACTTC.